This TCR beta chain came from a study of CD8+ T cells in alopecia areata. Extracted from the samples, RNA was reverse transcribed into cDNA to serve as the sequencing template. Profiled with immunoSEQ multiplex PCR; TCRdb holds only in-frame clones, not every one. Found here are over 200,000 clones, approximately 61% of them singletons; the top ten hold more than 0.4%. The receptor was isolated from a human donor with alopecia areata. This sample comprised CD4+ T cells sorted from blood, obtained at week 0.

The CDR3: CASSPGTGYNEQFF. In DNA form, the CDR3 reads TGTGCCAGCTCACCCGGGACAGGGTACAATGAGCAGTTCTTC. V is TRBV18 and J is TRBJ2-1; 9 nucleotides line up with TRBD1. V shed 3 bases, J shed 4 bases, and the junction held 1 base outside the gene matches. CDR3 size: 14 residues. CDR1 and CDR2 (germline): KGHSH, LQKENI.